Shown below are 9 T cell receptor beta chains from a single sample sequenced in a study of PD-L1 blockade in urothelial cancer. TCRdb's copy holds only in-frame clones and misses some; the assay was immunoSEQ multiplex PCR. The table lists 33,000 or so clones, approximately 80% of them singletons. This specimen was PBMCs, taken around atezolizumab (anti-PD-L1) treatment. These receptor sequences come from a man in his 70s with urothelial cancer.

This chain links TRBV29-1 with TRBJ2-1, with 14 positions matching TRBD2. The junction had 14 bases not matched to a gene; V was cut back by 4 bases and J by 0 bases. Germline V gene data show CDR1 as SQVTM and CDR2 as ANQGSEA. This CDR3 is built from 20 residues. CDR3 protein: CSVGPLRLAGGPGSYNEQFF. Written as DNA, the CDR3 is TGCAGCGTTGGCCCCCTCCGACTAGCGGGAGGGCCAGGCTCCTACAATGAGCAGTTCTTC.

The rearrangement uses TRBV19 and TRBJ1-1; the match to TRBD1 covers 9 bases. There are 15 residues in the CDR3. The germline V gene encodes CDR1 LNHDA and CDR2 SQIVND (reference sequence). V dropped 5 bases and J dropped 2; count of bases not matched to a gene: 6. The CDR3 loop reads CASSADRGSNTEAFF. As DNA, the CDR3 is TGTGCCAGTAGTGCGGACAGGGGAAGTAACACTGAAGCTTTCTTT. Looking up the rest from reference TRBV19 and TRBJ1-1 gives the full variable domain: DGGITQSPKYLFRKEGQNVTLSCEQNLNHDAMYWYRQDPGQGLRLIYYSQIVNDFQKGDIAEGYSVSREKKESFPLTVTSAQKNPTAFYLCASSADRGSNTEAFFGQGTRLTVV.

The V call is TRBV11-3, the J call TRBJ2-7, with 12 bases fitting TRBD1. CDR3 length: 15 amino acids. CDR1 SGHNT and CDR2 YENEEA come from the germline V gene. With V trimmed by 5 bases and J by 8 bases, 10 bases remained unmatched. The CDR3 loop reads CASSPGQGARGKQYF. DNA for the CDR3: TGTGCCAGCAGCCCGGGACAGGGGGCGCGAGGGAAGCAGTACTTC.

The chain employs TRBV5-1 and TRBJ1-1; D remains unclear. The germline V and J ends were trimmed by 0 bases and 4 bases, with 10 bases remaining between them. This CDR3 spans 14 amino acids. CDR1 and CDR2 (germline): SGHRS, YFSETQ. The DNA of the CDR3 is TGCGCCAGCAGCTTGGCGTCGACGGGCACTGAAGCTTTCTTT. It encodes CASSLASTGTEAFF.

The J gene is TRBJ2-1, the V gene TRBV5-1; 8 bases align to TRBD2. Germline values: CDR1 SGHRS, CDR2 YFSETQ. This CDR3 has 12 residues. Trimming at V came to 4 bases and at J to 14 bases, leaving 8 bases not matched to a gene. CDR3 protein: CASSLSGTSEFF. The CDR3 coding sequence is TGCGCCAGCAGCCTATCCGGGACTAGTGAGTTCTTC.

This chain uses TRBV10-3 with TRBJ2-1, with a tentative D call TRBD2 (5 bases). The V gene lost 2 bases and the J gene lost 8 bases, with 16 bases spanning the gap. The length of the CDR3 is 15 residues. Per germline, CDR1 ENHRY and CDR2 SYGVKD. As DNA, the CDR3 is TGTGCCATCAGTGAGCTTCCAATCGGGATCGATGAGCAGTTCTTC. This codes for CAISELPIGIDEQFF.

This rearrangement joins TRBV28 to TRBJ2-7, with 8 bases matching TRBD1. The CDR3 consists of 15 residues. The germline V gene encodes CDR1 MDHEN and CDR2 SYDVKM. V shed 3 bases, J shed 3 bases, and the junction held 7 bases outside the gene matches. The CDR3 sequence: CASSLPRGPDYEQYF. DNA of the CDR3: TGTGCCAGCAGTTTGCCCAGGGGGCCGGACTACGAGCAGTACTTC.

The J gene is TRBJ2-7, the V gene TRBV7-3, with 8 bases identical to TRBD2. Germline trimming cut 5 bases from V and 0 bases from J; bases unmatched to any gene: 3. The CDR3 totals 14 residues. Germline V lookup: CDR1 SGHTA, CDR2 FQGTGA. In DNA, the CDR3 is TGTGCCAGCAGCGCGGGGGGCAGCTCCTACGAGCAGTACTTC. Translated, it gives CASSAGGSSYEQYF.

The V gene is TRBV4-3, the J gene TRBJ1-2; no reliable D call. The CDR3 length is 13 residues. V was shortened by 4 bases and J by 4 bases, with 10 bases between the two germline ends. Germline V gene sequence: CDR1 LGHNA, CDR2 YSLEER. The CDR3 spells CASSRDRSYGYTF. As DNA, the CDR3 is TGCGCCAGCAGCCGCGACCGGAGCTATGGCTACACCTTC.